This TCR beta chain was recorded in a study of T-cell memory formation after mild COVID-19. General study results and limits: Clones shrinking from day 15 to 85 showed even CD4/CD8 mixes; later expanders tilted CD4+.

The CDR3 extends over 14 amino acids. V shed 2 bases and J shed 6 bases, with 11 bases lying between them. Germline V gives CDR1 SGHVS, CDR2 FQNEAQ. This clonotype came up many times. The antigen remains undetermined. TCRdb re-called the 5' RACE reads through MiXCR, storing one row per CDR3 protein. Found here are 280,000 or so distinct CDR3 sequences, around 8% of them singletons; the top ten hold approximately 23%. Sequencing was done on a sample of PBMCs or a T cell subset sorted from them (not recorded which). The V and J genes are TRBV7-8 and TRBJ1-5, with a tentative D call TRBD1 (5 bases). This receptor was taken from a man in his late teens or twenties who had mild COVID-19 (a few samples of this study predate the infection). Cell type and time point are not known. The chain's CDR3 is CASSLIGGVQPQHF. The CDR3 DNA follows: TGTGCCAGCAGCTTAATCGGAGGGGTTCAGCCCCAGCATTTT.